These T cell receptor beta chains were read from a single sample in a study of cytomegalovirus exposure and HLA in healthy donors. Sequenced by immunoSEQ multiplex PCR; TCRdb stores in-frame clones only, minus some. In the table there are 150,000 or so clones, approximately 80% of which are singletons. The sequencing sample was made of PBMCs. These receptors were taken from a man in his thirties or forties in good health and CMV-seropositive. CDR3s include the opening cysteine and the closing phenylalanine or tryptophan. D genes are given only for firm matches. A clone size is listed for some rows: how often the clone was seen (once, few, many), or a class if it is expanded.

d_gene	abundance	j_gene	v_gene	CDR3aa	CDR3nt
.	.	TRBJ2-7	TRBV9	CASSVGHAAYEQYF	TGTGCCAGCAGCGTAGGCCACGCGGCCTACGAGCAGTACTTC
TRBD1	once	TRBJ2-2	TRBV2	CASRPGGSTGELFF	TGTGCCAGCAGGCCAGGGGGCAGCACCGGGGAGCTGTTTTTT
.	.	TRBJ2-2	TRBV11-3	CASSPLGPANTGELFF	TGTGCCAGCAGCCCCCTTGGGCCAGCCAACACCGGGGAGCTGTTTTTT
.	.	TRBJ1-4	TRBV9	CASSPSGSGEKLFF	TGTGCCAGCAGCCCCTCGGGGAGTGGGGAAAAACTGTTTTTT
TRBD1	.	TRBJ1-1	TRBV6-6	CASSLRDRENTEAFF	TGTGCCAGCAGCCTCCGGGACAGGGAGAACACTGAAGCTTTCTTT
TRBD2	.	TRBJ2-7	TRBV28	CASGPRTSGRREQYF	TGTGCCAGCGGTCCACGGACTAGCGGGAGACGCGAGCAGTACTTC
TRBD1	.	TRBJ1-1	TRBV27	CASSPGTGRERGAFF	TGTGCCAGCAGTCCCGGGACAGGGAGGGAGCGAGGAGCTTTCTTT
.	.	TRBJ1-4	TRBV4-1	CASSQDPDTTRNEKLFF	TGCGCCAGCAGCCAAGACCCAGATACGACCAGGAATGAAAAACTGTTTTTT
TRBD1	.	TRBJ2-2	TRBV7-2	CASSLRGLNTGELFF	TGTGCCAGCAGCTTAAGGGGGCTGAACACCGGGGAGCTGTTTTTT
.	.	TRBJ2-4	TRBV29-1	CSAAAAIENIQYF	TGCAGCGCTGCTGCGGCCATTGAAAACATTCAGTACTTC
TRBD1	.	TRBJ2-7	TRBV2	CASSRQGLEQYF	TGTGCCAGCAGCCGACAGGGGCTCGAGCAGTACTTC
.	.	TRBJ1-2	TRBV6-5	CASSYSGSGAHYGYTF	TGTGCCAGCAGTTACTCGGGTTCTGGGGCCCACTATGGCTACACCTTC
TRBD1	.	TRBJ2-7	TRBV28	CASSPAGTGRSSYEQYF	TGTGCCAGCAGCCCCGCCGGGACAGGGAGATCCTCCTACGAGCAGTACTTC
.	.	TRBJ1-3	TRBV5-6	CASSPQFGNTIYF	TGTGCCAGCAGCCCTCAGTTCGGAAACACCATATATTTT
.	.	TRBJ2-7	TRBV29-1	CSVEYAGGSYEQYF	TGCAGCGTTGAATATGCAGGGGGGTCCTACGAGCAGTACTTC
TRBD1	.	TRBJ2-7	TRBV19	CASSTSPGQGIGEQYF	TGTGCCAGTAGTACATCTCCGGGACAGGGGATCGGCGAGCAGTACTTC
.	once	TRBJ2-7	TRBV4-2	CASSQDPRGEYEQYF	TGTGCCAGCAGCCAAGACCCCAGGGGGGAGTACGAGCAGTACTTC
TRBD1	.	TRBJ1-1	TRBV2	CASRGQGANTEAFF	TGTGCCAGCAGAGGACAGGGGGCGAACACTGAAGCTTTCTTT
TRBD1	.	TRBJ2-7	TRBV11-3	CASSLGTGHAYEQYF	TGTGCCAGCAGCTTAGGGACAGGGCATGCCTACGAGCAGTACTTC
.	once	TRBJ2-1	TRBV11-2	CASTQFNEQFF	TGTGCCAGCACACAATTTAATGAGCAGTTCTTC
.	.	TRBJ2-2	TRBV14	CASSRRKQGNTGELFF	TGTGCCAGCAGCCGAAGGAAACAGGGAAACACCGGGGAGCTGTTTTTT
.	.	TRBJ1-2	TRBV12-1	CASSFAFGTGGADAYGYTF	.
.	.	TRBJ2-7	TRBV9	CASSTHSEYEQYF	TGTGCCAGCAGCACCCATAGCGAGTACGAGCAGTACTTC
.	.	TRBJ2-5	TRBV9	CASSVGTHYQETQYF	TGTGCCAGCAGCGTAGGGACTCACTACCAAGAGACCCAGTACTTC
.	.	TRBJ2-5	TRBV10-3	CAISVPGGSGTQETQYF	TGTGCCATCAGTGTCCCAGGGGGTAGCGGGACACAAGAGACCCAGTACTTC
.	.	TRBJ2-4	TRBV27	CASSTRTVDIQYF	TGTGCCAGCAGTACGCGGACAGTTGACATTCAGTACTTC
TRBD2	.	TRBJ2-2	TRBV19	CASSIRGRAFGELFF	TGTGCCAGTAGTATCCGAGGGAGGGCCTTCGGGGAGCTGTTTTTT
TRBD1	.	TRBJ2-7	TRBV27	CASSLRLPGQGSYEQYF	TGTGCCAGCAGTTTACGACTCCCGGGACAGGGGTCCTACGAGCAGTACTTC
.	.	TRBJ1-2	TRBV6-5	CASRAGEGYGYTF	TGTGCCAGCAGGGCAGGGGAAGGCTATGGCTACACCTTC
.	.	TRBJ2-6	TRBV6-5	CASSGTDSGANVLTF	TGTGCCAGCTCGGGTACTGACTCTGGGGCCAACGTCCTGACTTTC
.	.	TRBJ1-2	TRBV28	CASSAARYGYTF	TGTGCCAGCAGTGCAGCGCGCTATGGCTACACCTTC
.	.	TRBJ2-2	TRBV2	CASSEGRVLTGELFF	TGTGCCAGCAGTGAAGGGAGGGTCCTCACCGGGGAGCTGTTTTTT
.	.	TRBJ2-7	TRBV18	CASSPPGGRGNEQYF	TGTGCCAGCTCACCCCCCGGGGGGCGCGGGAACGAGCAGTACTTC
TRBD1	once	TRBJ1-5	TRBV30	CAWSGRGSGQAYNQPQHF	TGTGCCTGGAGTGGTAGGGGGTCGGGACAGGCTTACAATCAGCCCCAGCATTTT
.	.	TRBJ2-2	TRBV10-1	CASSANRESTGELFF	TGCGCCAGCAGTGCTAACAGGGAAAGCACCGGGGAGCTGTTTTTT
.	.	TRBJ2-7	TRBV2	CASSVRDGVGEQYF	TGTGCCAGCAGTGTCAGGGATGGAGTCGGCGAGCAGTACTTC
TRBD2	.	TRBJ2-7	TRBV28	CASSFSGSSYEQYF	TGTGCCAGCAGTTTTAGCGGGAGCTCCTACGAGCAGTACTTC
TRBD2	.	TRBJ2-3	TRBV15	CATSRRSQASGSTDTQYF	TGTGCCACCAGCAGACGATCGCAGGCTAGCGGGAGCACAGATACGCAGTATTTT
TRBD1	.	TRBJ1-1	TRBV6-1	CASSQQGAGTEAFF	TGTGCCAGCAGTCAACAGGGGGCCGGGACTGAAGCTTTCTTT
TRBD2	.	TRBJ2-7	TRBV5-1	CASSLRGGRGAQREGPYEQYF	TGCGCCAGCAGCTTGCGAGGGGGACGGGGGGCGCAGCGGGAGGGCCCCTACGAGCAGTACTTC
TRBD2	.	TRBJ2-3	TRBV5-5	CASSPPTSGDTQYF	TGTGCCAGCAGCCCCCCGACTAGCGGAGATACGCAGTATTTT
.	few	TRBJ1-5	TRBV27	CASSSQNQPQHF	TGTGCCAGCAGTTCCCAAAATCAGCCCCAGCATTTT
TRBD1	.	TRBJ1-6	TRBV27	CASSSDRGNSPLHF	TGTGCCAGCAGTTCGGACAGGGGTAATTCACCCCTCCACTTT
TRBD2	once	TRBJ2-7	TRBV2	CASSWREGSYEQYF	TGTGCCAGCAGTTGGCGGGAGGGCTCCTACGAGCAGTACTTC
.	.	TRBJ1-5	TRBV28	CASSFIGRGPQHF	TGTGCCAGCAGTTTTATAGGCCGAGGGCCCCAGCATTTT
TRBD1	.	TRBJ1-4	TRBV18	CASSRETGRKLFF	TGTGCCAGCTCAAGAGAGACAGGGCGAAAACTGTTTTTT
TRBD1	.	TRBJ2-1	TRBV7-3	CASSLTGTENEQFF	TGTGCCAGCAGCTTAACGGGGACAGAGAATGAGCAGTTCTTC
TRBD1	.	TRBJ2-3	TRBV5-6	CASSAGTGFADTQYF	TGTGCCAGCAGCGCCGGGACAGGGTTCGCAGATACGCAGTATTTT
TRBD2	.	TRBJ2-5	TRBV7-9	CSSSLEAGGWFEETQYF	TGTTCCAGCAGCTTAGAAGCGGGAGGGTGGTTTGAGGAGACCCAGTACTTC
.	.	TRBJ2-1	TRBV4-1	CASSQDLQGSASYNEQFF	TGCGCCAGCAGCCAAGATCTCCAAGGTAGCGCCTCCTACAATGAGCAGTTCTTC
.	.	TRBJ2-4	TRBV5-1	CASSLGPGGGKNIQYF	TGCGCCAGCAGCTTGGGGCCGGGGGGCGGCAAAAACATTCAGTACTTC
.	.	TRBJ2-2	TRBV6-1	CASSEGLRGMNTGELFF	TGTGCCAGCAGTGAAGGTCTCCGGGGGATGAACACCGGGGAGCTGTTTTTT
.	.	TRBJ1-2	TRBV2	CASSERGVNYGYTF	TGTGCCAGCAGTGAACGGGGGGTAAACTATGGCTACACCTTC
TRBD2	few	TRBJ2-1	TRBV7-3	CASSVTSGSPEQFF	TGTGCCAGCAGCGTGACTAGCGGGAGTCCCGAGCAGTTCTTC
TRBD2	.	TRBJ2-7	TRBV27	CASSTSSGLSYEQYF	TGTGCCAGCAGTACCTCTAGCGGACTCTCCTACGAGCAGTACTTC